This T cell receptor beta chain was identified in a study of beta chain features in type 1 diabetes. Every isolated RNA sample was fully reverse transcribed, so sequencing captured expressed TCRB transcripts. Only in-frame clones appear in the TCRdb table, and some are missing; sequencing was by immunoSEQ multiplex PCR. Among 150,000 to 190,000 clones listed, about 8.1% were seen once. The CDR3 totals 14 residues. The V end was cut by 2 bases, the J end by 2 bases, with 9 bases between. CDR1 SGHTA and CDR2 FQGNSA come from the germline V gene. This clone has a handful of counts. The chain has TRBV7-2 and TRBJ2-5; tentative D call: TRBD2 (5 bases). The source material was central memory CD4+ T cells from blood. This sequence originates from a man younger than 30 in good health. CDR3 nucleotide sequence: TGTGCCAGCAGCTTACGGACTCTTCAAGAGACCCAGTACTTC. Protein sequence: CASSLRTLQETQYF.